A selection of T cell receptor beta chains follows, all from one sample in a study of T-cell reconstitution after alpha-beta-depleted transplantation in children. TCRdb reprocessed the PCR reads via MiXCR and lists one record per CDR3 protein. The sample lists approximately 350,000 distinct CDR3 sequences; 16% were seen once. Specimen: PBMCs, mostly from graft donor cells, collected 360 days after TCRalphabeta/CD19-depleted stem cell transplant. The receptors derive from a male patient between 2 and 9 years old who had a stem cell transplant for acute lymphoblastic leukemia, so the T cells may come from the graft donor. Each CDR3 is given with its conserved first and last residue. A D gene is named only where the DNA matches it firmly. Not every row has a clone size; where given, it reads once, few, many or a size class.

v_call	j_call	clone_size	d_call	cdr3_aa	cdr3_nt
TRBV5-5	TRBJ2-1	few	.	CASSYTGSSSYNEQFF	TGTGCCAGCAGCTATACAGGGTCAAGCTCCTACAATGAGCAGTTCTTC
TRBV6-2/TRBV6-3	TRBJ2-7	.	TRBD2	CASGSAFRAGVSPRTINYDEQYF	TGTGCCAGCGGTTCGGCGTTCCGCGCGGGAGTCTCTCCCCGGACGATAAACTACGATGAGCAGTACTTC
TRBV5-1	TRBJ2-3	few	.	CASSLGTGEGVTQYF	TGCGCCAGCAGCCTCGGGACTGGCGAAGGTGTTACGCAGTATTTT
TRBV5-5	TRBJ2-7	.	.	CASSLAPLLTYEQYF	TGTGCCAGCAGCTTGGCCCCATTACTTACCTACGAGCAGTACTTC
TRBV5-6	TRBJ1-6	many	.	CASSLGEIYNSPLHF	TGTGCCAGCAGCTTGGGGGAGATATATAATTCACCCCTCCACTTT
TRBV4-3	TRBJ2-1	many	TRBD2	CASSPGTRTSYNEQFF	TGCGCCAGCAGCCCAGGGACTAGAACTTCCTACAATGAGCAGTTCTTC
TRBV5-1	TRBJ2-3	.	.	CASSMFDSVYTDTQYF	TGCGCCAGCAGCATGTTCGACAGTGTCTACACAGATACGCAGTATTTT
TRBV9	TRBJ2-5	.	.	CASSVAEGFLQETQYF	TGTGCCAGCAGCGTAGCGGAGGGATTCCTCCAAGAGACCCAGTACTTC
TRBV11-3	TRBJ2-7	few	.	CASSLNLQIYEQYF	TGTGCCAGCAGCTTAAATCTACAGATCTACGAGCAGTACTTC
TRBV20-1	TRBJ1-1	few	.	CSAGAVEAFF	TGCAGTGCCGGGGCTGTTGAAGCTTTCTTT
TRBV5-4	TRBJ2-5	few	TRBD2	CASSLLGGGQETQYF	TGTGCCAGCAGCTTGTTGGGGGGAGGGCAAGAGACCCAGTACTTC
TRBV2	TRBJ2-7	many	.	CASSELVSSYEQYF	TGTGCCAGCAGCGAACTAGTGAGCTCCTACGAGCAGTACTTC
TRBV12-3/TRBV12-4	TRBJ1-1	.	.	CASRSSRGNTEAFF	TGTGCCAGCCGGTCCTCGCGCGGAAACACTGAAGCTTTCTTT
TRBV2	TRBJ2-1	many	.	CASSRLWPVDEQFF	TGTGCCAGCAGTAGACTATGGCCGGTCGATGAGCAGTTCTTC
TRBV7-3	TRBJ2-4	.	.	CASSLRERSGNYRGAKNIQYF	TGTGCCAGCAGTTTAAGAGAACGTAGCGGTAACTACCGAGGGGCCAAAAACATTCAGTACTTC
TRBV9	TRBJ2-3	few	TRBD2	CASSVDGGGSTDTQYF	TGTGCCAGCAGCGTAGATGGCGGGGGGAGCACAGATACGCAGTATTTT
TRBV27	TRBJ1-4	few	TRBD1	CASSRQGTNEKLFF	TGTGCCAGCTCCAGACAGGGAACTAATGAAAAACTGTTTTTT
TRBV20-1	TRBJ2-1	.	.	CSASRSAGSYNEQFF	TGCAGTGCTAGCCGCTCTGCGGGCTCCTACAATGAGCAGTTCTTC
TRBV6-1	TRBJ2-2	few	.	CASRFRDFYTGELFF	TGTGCCAGCAGGTTCCGGGACTTCTACACCGGGGAGCTGTTTTTT
TRBV12-3/TRBV12-4	TRBJ2-4	many	.	CASSPRIGGSKNIQYF	TGTGCCAGCAGTCCGAGGATAGGAGGTTCCAAAAACATTCAGTACTTC
TRBV4-1	TRBJ1-4	few	.	CASSHRFEDPRTPNEKLFF	TGCGCCAGCAGCCATCGTTTCGAGGACCCAAGGACACCTAATGAAAAACTGTTTTTT
TRBV7-2	TRBJ2-1	few	.	CASSLELYNEQFF	TGTGCCAGCAGCTTAGAACTTTACAATGAGCAGTTCTTC
TRBV15	TRBJ1-1	.	.	CATSRVSANTEAFF	TGTGCCACCAGCAGAGTTTCTGCGAACACTGAAGCTTTCTTT
TRBV6-2/TRBV6-3	TRBJ2-1	.	.	CASSFPLNPLGGLSNEQFF	TGTGCCAGCAGTTTCCCCCTTAATCCTCTGGGGGGTCTCAGCAATGAGCAGTTCTTC
TRBV4-1	TRBJ2-5	many	TRBD2	CASSQEGLAGQETQYF	TGCGCCAGCAGCCAAGAAGGGCTAGCGGGACAAGAGACCCAGTACTTC
TRBV4-3	TRBJ2-1	.	TRBD2	CASSPGSGLAGKNEQFF	TGCGCCAGCAGCCCCGGGAGTGGTCTAGCGGGAAAAAATGAGCAGTTCTTC
TRBV2	TRBJ2-3	few	TRBD1	CASSEARGRGDTQYF	TGTGCCAGCAGTGAAGCGAGGGGGCGAGGCGATACGCAGTATTTT
TRBV4-3	TRBJ2-1	.	.	CASSQDPLRGDEQFF	TGCGCCAGCAGCCAAGATCCGTTGAGGGGCGATGAGCAGTTCTTC
TRBV11-2	TRBJ2-3	few	TRBD1	CASSSTNYRDRQGSKNTQYF	TGTGCCAGCAGCTCTACCAACTACCGGGACAGGCAGGGATCCAAGAATACGCAGTATTTT
TRBV7-9	TRBJ1-2	once	.	CAVYKSIYYGYTF	TGTGCCGTCTACAAGTCTATATACTATGGCTACACCTTC